This T cell receptor beta chain emerged from a study of T-cell memory formation after mild COVID-19. Whole-study results and caveats: SARS-CoV-2 specificity of second-wave clones peaking day 37 was unconfirmed. Some clones that responded were present in memory (sampled pre-infection), which suggests cross-reactive memory joined. Clones that contracted clustered mainly in CM and EM if CD4+ and in EMRA if CD8+.

TCRdb re-analysed the 5' RACE reads in MiXCR, keeping a single row per CDR3 protein. The sample has about 250,000 distinct CDR3 sequences; 15% are singletons. V lost 0 bases to trimming and J lost 4 bases, with 10 bases between them. The CDR3 has 14 residues. Germline lookup yields CDR1 SGHRS and CDR2 YFSETQ. In regard to this clonotype: The antigen is not known.

This chain uses TRBV5-1 with TRBJ2-5; D is perhaps TRBD1 (6 bases). Sequencing was performed on PBMCs or a T cell subset sorted from them (not recorded which). The TCR was taken from an adult woman who had mild COVID-19 (a few samples of this study predate the infection). Cell type and time point are not known. The CDR3 DNA follows: TGCGCCAGCAGCTTGGAACAGGGTAGAGAGACCCAGTACTTC. Protein product: CASSLEQGRETQYF.